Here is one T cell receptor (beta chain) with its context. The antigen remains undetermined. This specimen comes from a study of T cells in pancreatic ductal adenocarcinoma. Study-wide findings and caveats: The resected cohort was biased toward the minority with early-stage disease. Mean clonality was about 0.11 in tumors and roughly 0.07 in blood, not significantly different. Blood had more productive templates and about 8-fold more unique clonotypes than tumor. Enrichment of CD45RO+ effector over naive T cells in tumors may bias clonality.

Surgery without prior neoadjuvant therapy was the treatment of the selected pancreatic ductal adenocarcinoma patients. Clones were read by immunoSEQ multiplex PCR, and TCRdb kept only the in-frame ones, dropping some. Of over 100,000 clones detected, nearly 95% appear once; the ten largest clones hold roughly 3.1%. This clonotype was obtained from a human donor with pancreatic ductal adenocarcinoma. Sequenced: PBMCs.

CDR3 in amino acids: CAWSHRALEQYF. As DNA, the CDR3 is TGTGCCTGGAGTCACAGGGCTCTCGAGCAGTACTTC. The genes are TRBV30 and TRBJ2-7, with a possible D match to TRBD1 (6 bases). Per germline, CDR1 GTSNPN and CDR2 SVGIG (reference sequence). The CDR3 loop spans 12 amino acids. With 2 bases removed from V and 6 bases from J, the gap between germline ends came to 11 bases.